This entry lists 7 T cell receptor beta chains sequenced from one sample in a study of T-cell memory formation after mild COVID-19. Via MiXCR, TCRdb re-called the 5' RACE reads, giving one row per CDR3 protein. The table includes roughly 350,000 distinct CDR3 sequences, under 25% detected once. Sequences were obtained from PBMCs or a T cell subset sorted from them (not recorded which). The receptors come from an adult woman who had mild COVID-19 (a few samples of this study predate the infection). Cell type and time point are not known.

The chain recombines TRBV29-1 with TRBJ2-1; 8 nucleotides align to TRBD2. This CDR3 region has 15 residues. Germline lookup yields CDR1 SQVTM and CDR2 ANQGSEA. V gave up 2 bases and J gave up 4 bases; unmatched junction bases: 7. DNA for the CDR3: TGCAGCGTTGAAACGGCTGGCGGGGGGTACAATGAGCAGTTCTTC. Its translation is CSVETAGGGYNEQFF.

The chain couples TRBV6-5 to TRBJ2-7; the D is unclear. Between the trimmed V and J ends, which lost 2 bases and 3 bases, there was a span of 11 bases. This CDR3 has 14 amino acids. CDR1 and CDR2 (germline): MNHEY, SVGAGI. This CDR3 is CASSYAPYNYEQYF. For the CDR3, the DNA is TGTGCCAGCAGTTACGCCCCATATAACTACGAGCAGTACTTC.

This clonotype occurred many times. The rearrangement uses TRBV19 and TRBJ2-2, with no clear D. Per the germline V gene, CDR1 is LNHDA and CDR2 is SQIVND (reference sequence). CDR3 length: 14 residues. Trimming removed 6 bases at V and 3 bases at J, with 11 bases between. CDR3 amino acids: CASRRKVDTGELFF. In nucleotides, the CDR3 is TGTGCCAGTAGGAGGAAGGTGGACACCGGGGAGCTGTTTTTT.

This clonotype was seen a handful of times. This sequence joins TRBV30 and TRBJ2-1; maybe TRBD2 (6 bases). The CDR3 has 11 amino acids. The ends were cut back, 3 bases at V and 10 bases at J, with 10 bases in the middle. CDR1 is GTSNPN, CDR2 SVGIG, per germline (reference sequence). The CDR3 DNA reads TGTGCCTGGAGCTTTCGGGGGGAGCAGTTCTTC. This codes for CAWSFRGEQFF.

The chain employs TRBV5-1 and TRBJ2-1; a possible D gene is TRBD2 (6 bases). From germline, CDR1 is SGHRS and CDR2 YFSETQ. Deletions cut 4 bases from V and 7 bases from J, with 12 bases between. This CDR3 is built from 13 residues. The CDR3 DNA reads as TGCGCCAGCAGCCACGGGAGTCGGAATGAGCAGTTCTTC. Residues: CASSHGSRNEQFF.

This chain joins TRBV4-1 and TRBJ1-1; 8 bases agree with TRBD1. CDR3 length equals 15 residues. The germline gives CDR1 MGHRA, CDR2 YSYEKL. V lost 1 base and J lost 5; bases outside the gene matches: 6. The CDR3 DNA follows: TGCGCCAGCAGCCAAGTGGACAGGGTTTGGACTGAAGCTTTCTTT. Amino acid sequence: CASSQVDRVWTEAFF.

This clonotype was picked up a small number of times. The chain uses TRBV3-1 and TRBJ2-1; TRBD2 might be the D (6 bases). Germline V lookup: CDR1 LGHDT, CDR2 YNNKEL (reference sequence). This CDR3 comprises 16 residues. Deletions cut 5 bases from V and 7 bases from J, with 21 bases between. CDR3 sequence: CASSSLGGVLRNEQFF. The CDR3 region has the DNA TGTGCCAGCAGCTCCCTCGGGGGAGTCCTCCGGAATGAGCAGTTCTTC.